Listed here are 20 T cell receptor beta chains from one sample, sequenced in a study of shared T cell receptors in the human thymus. Sequenced by immunoSEQ multiplex PCR; TCRdb stores in-frame clones only, minus some. Of approximately 580,000 clones listed, 75% to 80% are singletons. The same data also contributed to another study, on human thymus T cells.

The sequenced sample consisted of thymocytes. These receptors came from a boy younger than two with a congenital heart defect.

This clone was detected only once. The V and J genes are TRBV7-9 and TRBJ2-7, with TRBD2 matching over 10 bases. Germline V gene sequence: CDR1 SEHNR, CDR2 FQNEAQ (reference sequence). V shed 1 base and J 2 bases; nucleotides not matched to a gene: 2. The length of the CDR3 is 15 residues. The CDR3 nucleotides read TGTGCCAGCAGCTTAGGGACTAGCGGCACCTACGAGCAGTACTTC. It is translated as CASSLGTSGTYEQYF.

The chain joins TRBV19 to TRBJ1-5, with D possibly matching TRBD1 (6 bases). The germline V and J ends were trimmed by 4 bases and 2 bases, with 18 bases remaining between them. Per germline, CDR1 LNHDA and CDR2 SQIVND (reference sequence). CDR3 length: 17 residues. DNA of the CDR3: TGTGCCAGTAGTAACCCCGACAGGTCGCGGGGCAATCAGCCCCAGCATTTT. It encodes CASSNPDRSRGNQPQHF.

CDR3 protein: CATSGQGAKEQYF. The CDR3 coding sequence is TGTGCCACCTCAGGACAGGGTGCAAAAGAGCAGTACTTC. The V and J genes are TRBV15 and TRBJ2-7; TRBD1 matches at 8 bases. Germline CDR1 LNHNV, CDR2 YYDKDF (reference sequence). The CDR3 runs to 13 residues. Unmatched junction bases numbered 10, after V lost 8 bases and J lost 7 bases.

The chain joins TRBV6-1 to TRBJ2-7, with 10 positions matching TRBD1. V shed 0 bases and J 6 bases; nucleotides not matched to a gene: 5. Germline V gene lookup returns CDR1 MNHNS and CDR2 SASEGT. The CDR3 runs to 15 residues. The CDR3 loop is CASSEADDRGREQYF. The DNA for the CDR3 is TGTGCCAGCAGTGAAGCCGACGACAGGGGGCGCGAGCAGTACTTC.

This chain joins TRBV18 and TRBJ2-5; the match to TRBD1 covers 8 bases. This CDR3 is built from 16 residues. J gave up 5 bases and V 4 bases, and 12 bases lay outside the gene matches. Looked up from germline, CDR1 is KGHSH and CDR2 is LQKENI. Here the CDR3 reads CASSLTGQGLGETQYF. The CDR3 region has the DNA TGTGCCAGCTCACTTACAGGACAGGGATTGGGGGAGACCCAGTACTTC.

The chain combines TRBV29-1 with TRBJ2-5; tentative D call: TRBD2 (7 bases). This CDR3 has 14 amino acids. The germline V gene encodes CDR1 SQVTM and CDR2 ANQGSEA. Trimming shortened V by 6 bases and J by 5 bases, and 19 bases separated the two germline ends. Here the CDR3 DNA reads TGCAGCGTGCCTAGGGGGGGCGAAGGGGAGACCCAGTACTTC. Translation gives CSVPRGGEGETQYF.

V usage is TRBV14 and J usage is TRBJ1-2, with 9 bases that match TRBD1. Germline CDR1 and CDR2: SGHDN and FVKESK. V lost 10 bases and J lost 1; bases outside the gene matches: 10. The CDR3 consists of 15 residues. This chain's CDR3 is CATHPGTGLNYGYTF. The CDR3 DNA sequence: TGTGCCACCCACCCTGGGACAGGGCTTAACTATGGCTACACCTTC. Variable domain in full (rest from reference TRBV14 and TRBJ1-2): EAGVTQFPSHSVIEKGQTVTLRCDPISGHDNLYWYRRVMGKEIKFLLHFVKESKQDESGMPNNRFLAERTGGTYSTLKVQPAELEDSGVYFCATHPGTGLNYGYTFGSGTRLTVV.

In DNA, the CDR3 is TGTGCCACCTCAAAGGGACTAGCGGGTATCGATGAGCAGTTCTTC. It translates to CATSKGLAGIDEQFF. The chain has TRBV25-1 and TRBJ2-1; TRBD2 aligns across 12 bases. The trim removed 10 bases at V and 8 bases at J, leaving 12 bases unmatched. CDR3 length: 15 residues. Germline CDR1 is MGHDK and CDR2 is SYGVNS.

This clone has more than one count but fewer than ten. The rearrangement uses TRBV6-1 and TRBJ2-1; 14 bases are shared with TRBD2. CDR3 size: 15 residues. V shed 6 bases, J shed 8 bases, and the junction held 6 bases outside the gene matches. Germline assignment: CDR1 MNHNS and CDR2 SASEGT. For the CDR3, the DNA is TGTGCCAGCAGGCTGCCGGGACTAGCGGGAGATGAGCAGTTCTTC. As protein: CASRLPGLAGDEQFF.

The V call is TRBV11-3, the J call TRBJ2-3, with 9 positions matching TRBD2. Germline CDR1 SGHNT, CDR2 YENEEA. The CDR3 extends over 16 amino acids. V shed 1 base, J shed 6 bases, and the junction held 8 bases outside the gene matches. CDR3 protein: CASSLGPSGKSDTQYF. CDR3 DNA sequence: TGTGCCAGCAGCTTAGGTCCTAGCGGGAAGTCGGATACGCAGTATTTT.

V and J are TRBV4-3 and TRBJ2-7; a possible D gene is TRBD1 (6 bases). CDR3 length: 17 residues. V was pared by 0 bases and J by 6 bases, with 21 bases between. CDR1 is LGHNA and CDR2 is YSLEER in the germline V gene. The CDR3 coding sequence is TGCGCCAGCAGCCAAGATGGGACAAGTCCCATCTTGGGCGAGCAGTACTTC. Protein: CASSQDGTSPILGEQYF.

The chain has TRBV28 and TRBJ2-7; 9 bases match TRBD2. Germline CDR1 and CDR2: MDHEN and SYDVKM. The CDR3 contains 14 residues. The ends lost 7 bases at V and 0 bases at J; junction bases unmatched: 4. CDR3 sequence: CASTRTSDSYEQYF. The CDR3 DNA is TGTGCCAGCACACGGACTAGCGACTCCTACGAGCAGTACTTC.

The chain employs TRBV7-8 and TRBJ1-5, with a weak D call TRBD1 (6 bases). Trimming shortened V by 6 bases and J by 0 bases, and 9 bases separated the two germline ends. The CDR3 runs 14 residues. Germline lookup yields CDR1 SGHVS and CDR2 FQNEAQ. DNA of the CDR3: TGTGCCAGCAGTGGACAGCTTAGCAATCAGCCCCAGCATTTT. It yields the protein CASSGQLSNQPQHF.

The chain combines TRBV28 with TRBJ2-7, with a possible D match to TRBD1 (5 bases). The CDR3 length is 13 residues. Germline V gene lookup returns CDR1 MDHEN and CDR2 SYDVKM. V lost 5 bases, J lost 5 bases, and 13 bases lay in between. This CDR3 is CASSARAPHEQYF. In nucleotides, the CDR3 is TGTGCCAGCAGTGCCAGGGCCCCCCACGAGCAGTACTTC. The whole variable domain, remainder taken from reference TRBV28 and TRBJ2-7, is DVKVTQSSRYLVKRTGEKVFLECVQDMDHENMFWYRQDPGLGLRLIYFSYDVKMKEKGDIPEGYSVSREKKERFSLILESASTNQTSMYLCASSARAPHEQYFGPGTRLTVT.

This rearrangement joins TRBV30 to TRBJ2-1; D is possibly TRBD2 (6 bases). CDR1 is GTSNPN and CDR2 is SVGIG in the germline V gene (reference sequence). This CDR3 contains 15 residues. V lost 3 bases to trimming and J lost 7 bases, with 19 bases between them. The CDR3 region is CAWRGVEGVTNEQFF. Here the CDR3 DNA reads TGTGCCTGGAGGGGTGTGGAGGGAGTTACGAATGAGCAGTTCTTC.

The V call is TRBV29-1, the J call TRBJ2-5; 12 positions agree with TRBD2. The V gene's germline CDR1 is SQVTM and CDR2 ANQGSEA. V was clipped by 8 bases and J by 4 bases; unmatched bases: 5. The CDR3 has 13 amino acids. The DNA of the CDR3 is TGCAGCTACCGGACTAGCGGGGTAGAGACCCAGTACTTC. As protein: CSYRTSGVETQYF.

This clone has only a few counts. The chain combines TRBV25-1 with TRBJ2-2, with TRBD1 matching 8 bases. V shed 4 bases and J 7 bases; nucleotides not matched to a gene: 11. Per germline, CDR1 MGHDK and CDR2 SYGVNS. The CDR3 length is 16 residues. The CDR3 is CASSGAPGGEGGELFF. The DNA of the CDR3 is TGTGCCAGCAGTGGCGCCCCAGGGGGCGAAGGCGGGGAGCTGTTTTTT. Drawing the rest from reference TRBV25-1 and TRBJ2-2, the complete variable domain is EADIYQTPRYLVIGTGKKITLECSQTMGHDKMYWYQQDPGMELHLIHYSYGVNSTEKGDLSSESTVSRIRTEHFPLTLESARPSHTSQYLCASSGAPGGEGGELFFGEGSRLTVL.

This clone occurred a few times. This chain uses TRBV28 with TRBJ2-1; 7 nucleotides match TRBD1. This CDR3 contains 19 residues. Germline lookup yields CDR1 MDHEN and CDR2 SYDVKM. The V gene end was trimmed by 3 bases and the J gene end by 3 bases; junction bases not matched to a gene: 17. CDR3 in amino acids: CASSFVHRGCPFFYNEQFF. The CDR3 region has the DNA TGTGCCAGCAGTTTTGTCCACAGGGGTTGCCCTTTTTTCTACAATGAGCAGTTCTTC.

The chain couples TRBV19 to TRBJ1-5; TRBD1 aligns across 7 bases. V dropped 9 bases and J dropped 5; count of bases not matched to a gene: 10. Germline V gene sequence: CDR1 LNHDA, CDR2 SQIVND (reference sequence). This CDR3 is built from 14 residues. The CDR3 DNA follows: TGTGCCAGCACGACAGGGAGAGGGCATCAGCCCCAGCATTTT. Encoded protein: CASTTGRGHQPQHF. Full variable domain (rest looked up from reference TRBV19 and TRBJ1-5): DGGITQSPKYLFRKEGQNVTLSCEQNLNHDAMYWYRQDPGQGLRLIYYSQIVNDFQKGDIAEGYSVSREKKESFPLTVTSAQKNPTAFYLCASTTGRGHQPQHFGDGTRLSIL.

This chain links TRBV15 with TRBJ1-2, with D maybe TRBD1 (5 bases). V lost 0 bases and J lost 4, with 15 bases in between. Germline V gene data show CDR1 as LNHNV and CDR2 as YYDKDF (reference sequence). The CDR3 spans 16 residues. CDR3 DNA: TGTGCCACCAGCAGAGATAGGGGCGGGACGGGCTATGGCTACACCTTC. Amino acids: CATSRDRGGTGYGYTF.